The 21 T cell receptor beta chains presented below share a single source sample, sequenced in a study of blood T cell repertoires in COVID-19. The data were produced by immunoSEQ multiplex PCR, yet TCRdb's version contains in-frame clones alone and is incomplete. The repertoire has tens of thousands of clones, around four fifths of them found once; the top ten carry approximately 5%. Material for sequencing was peripheral blood. These receptors came from a man over 45 with active COVID-19.

The chain uses TRBV9 and TRBJ2-7, with D possibly being TRBD2 (7 bases). V was trimmed by 2 bases and J by 3 bases, leaving 15 bases between them. The CDR3 totals 15 residues. Germline assignment: CDR1 SGDLS and CDR2 YYNGEE. The CDR3 protein is CASSVGRGAFYEQYF. Written as DNA, the CDR3 is TGTGCCAGCAGCGTGGGGAGGGGGGCGTTCTACGAGCAGTACTTC.

This clone was detected only once. This chain uses TRBV7-9 with TRBJ2-3; 9 bases align to TRBD1. The V and J ends lost 3 bases and 4 bases, in that order; junction bases with no gene match: 2. Germline V lookup: CDR1 SEHNR, CDR2 FQNEAQ (reference sequence). The CDR3 is 14 amino acids. The chain's CDR3 is CASSFGQGSDTQYF. CDR3 bases: TGTGCCAGCAGCTTTGGACAGGGGTCAGATACGCAGTATTTT.

The chain joins TRBV5-4 to TRBJ2-5; 7 bases map to TRBD2. The CDR3 sequence is 14 residues long. Trimming cost V 4 bases and J 4 bases; bases outside gene matches: 7. Germline loops: CDR1 SGHNT, CDR2 YYREEE (reference sequence). CDR3 sequence (DNA): TGTGCCAGCAGCGTAGGACTAGTTAGAGAGACCCAGTACTTC. Translating it yields CASSVGLVRETQYF.

This chain links TRBV7-6 with TRBJ2-5; 8 nucleotides agree with TRBD2. The V gene's germline CDR1 is SGHVS and CDR2 FNYEAQ. The junction had 1 base not matched to a gene; V was cut back by 0 bases and J by 4 bases. The CDR3 spans 14 residues. CDR3 amino acids: CASSLAAGGETQYF. In DNA, the CDR3 is TGTGCCAGCAGCTTAGCCGCGGGAGGAGAGACCCAGTACTTC.

The V gene is TRBV2, the J gene TRBJ1-1; the D gene is possibly TRBD1 (5 bases). Germline V gene lookup returns CDR1 SNHLY and CDR2 FYNNEI. V lost 0 bases and J lost 5, with 10 bases in between. The CDR3 has 14 residues. CDR3: CASSEAGGWTEAFF. CDR3 in DNA: TGTGCCAGCAGTGAAGCGGGGGGTTGGACTGAAGCTTTCTTT.

The genes are TRBV4-3 and TRBJ2-1; the D gene is possibly TRBD1 (5 bases). CDR3 length equals 15 residues. Germline CDR1 is LGHNA and CDR2 is YSLEER. Trimming left V 0 bases short and J 7 bases short, with 13 bases between. The CDR3 DNA is TGCGCCAGCAGCCAAGATGGGAACAGGCTAAATGAGCAGTTCTTC. It is translated as CASSQDGNRLNEQFF.

CDR3: CSASQNTEAFF. The CDR3 region has the DNA TGCAGTGCTAGCCAGAACACTGAAGCTTTCTTT. The chain carries TRBV20-1 and TRBJ1-1; D remains unclear. The germline CDR1 and CDR2 sequences are DFQATT and SNEGSKA (reference sequence). This CDR3 comprises 11 residues. V lost 3 bases and J lost 1, with 3 bases in between.

The rearrangement uses TRBV4-3 and TRBJ2-1; D is undetermined. There are 16 residues in the CDR3. Between the trimmed V and J ends, which lost 0 bases and 2 bases, there was a span of 11 bases. Germline V gives CDR1 LGHNA, CDR2 YSLEER. The CDR3 loop reads CASSQESGKPYNEQFF. The DNA for the CDR3 is TGCGCCAGCAGCCAAGAGTCTGGCAAACCCTACAATGAGCAGTTCTTC.

V and J are TRBV7-3 and TRBJ1-2; 8 positions agree with TRBD1. Unmatched junction bases numbered 4, after V lost 2 bases and J lost 8 bases. The germline CDR1 and CDR2 sequences are SGHTA and FQGTGA. The CDR3 has 13 amino acids. CDR3 bases: TGTGCCAGCAGCTTACGACAGGGGATGGGCTACACCTTC. Translation: CASSLRQGMGYTF.

The CDR3 DNA reads TGTGCCAGCAGCTTTAGCGGGAGGGATACAGATACGCAGTATTTT. Translated: CASSFSGRDTDTQYF. The rearrangement uses TRBV7-2 and TRBJ2-3, with 11 bases aligning to TRBD2. This CDR3 contains 15 residues. Looked up from germline, CDR1 is SGHTA and CDR2 is FQGNSA. Germline trimming cut 3 bases from V and 3 bases from J; bases unmatched to any gene: 2.

This chain links TRBV29-1 with TRBJ1-2; 7 positions agree with TRBD1. The CDR3 sequence is 13 residues long. The germline gives CDR1 SQVTM, CDR2 ANQGSEA. After removal of 3 bases from V and 3 bases from J, the junction contained 4 bases not matched to a gene. CDR3 region: CSVDGDRDYGYTF. Written as DNA, the CDR3 is TGCAGCGTTGACGGTGACAGGGACTATGGCTACACCTTC.

Note on this clone: The junction departs from germline at one end; a sequencing error may be responsible. The V and J genes are TRBV7-7 and TRBJ2-5; TRBD1 aligns across 11 bases. The length of the CDR3 is 15 residues. CDR1 and CDR2 (germline): SSHAT, FNYEAQ (reference sequence). The CDR3 DNA reads as TGTGCTAGCAGCCTCGGGGACAGGGGGAAAGAGACCCAGTACTTC. Translating it yields CASSLGDRGKETQYF.

The chain combines TRBV20-1 with TRBJ2-7, with D hard to call. CDR1 is DFQATT and CDR2 is SNEGSKA in the germline V gene (reference sequence). V lost 6 bases and J 5 bases, leaving 11 bases between the germline ends. This CDR3 comprises 11 residues. The CDR3 DNA is TGCAGTGCACTTTTTAAGAACGAGCAGTACTTC. This gives the protein CSALFKNEQYF.

This chain links TRBV27 with TRBJ2-5; maybe TRBD2 (5 bases). The CDR3 covers 12 residues. Trimming removed 6 bases at V and 5 bases at J, with 10 bases between. Germline V gene data show CDR1 as MNHEY and CDR2 as SMNVEV (reference sequence). This chain's CDR3 is CASRTRKETQYF. The DNA for the CDR3 is TGTGCCAGCAGAACTAGAAAGGAGACCCAGTACTTC.

V is TRBV6-2 or TRBV6-3 and J is TRBJ2-1; D is uncertain. The length of the CDR3 is 16 residues. V lost 2 bases, J lost 0 bases, and 11 bases lay in between. Germline assignment: CDR1 MNHEY and CDR2 SVGEGT. DNA for the CDR3: TGTGCCAGCAGTTACCAACTCAAAAGCTCCTACAATGAGCAGTTCTTC. Residues: CASSYQLKSSYNEQFF.

The sample holds one count of this clone. V usage is TRBV9 and J usage is TRBJ2-3; 12 nucleotides line up with TRBD2. With V trimmed by 0 bases and J by 4 bases, 9 bases remained unmatched. This CDR3 is 18 amino acids long. Germline V gives CDR1 SGDLS, CDR2 YYNGEE. CDR3 DNA: TGTGCCAGCAGCGTAGGGACTAGCGGGGCGGGGAGCCCAGATACGCAGTATTTT. It is translated as CASSVGTSGAGSPDTQYF. Full variable domain (missing parts from reference TRBV9 and TRBJ2-3): DSGVTQTPKHLITATGQRVTLRCSPRSGDLSVYWYQQSLDQGLQFLIQYYNGEERAKGNILERFSAQQFPDLHSELNLSSLELGDSALYFCASSVGTSGAGSPDTQYFGPGTRLTVL.

The chain has TRBV6-5 and TRBJ2-3, with 8 bases aligning to TRBD1. The CDR3 covers 15 residues. V was pared by 5 bases and J by 3 bases, with 7 bases of the junction left unmatched. Germline loops: CDR1 MNHEY, CDR2 SVGAGI. The CDR3 DNA sequence: TGTGCCAGCAGTACAATAAACAGGGGGACAGATACGCAGTATTTT. It translates to CASSTINRGTDTQYF.

This clone was observed a handful of times. This chain links TRBV7-8 with TRBJ1-2; 8 bases match TRBD1. The CDR3 has 15 residues. V shed 5 bases, J shed 2 bases, and the junction held 7 bases outside the gene matches. The germline V gene has CDR1 SGHVS and CDR2 FQNEAQ. The CDR3: CASSPGTGWNYGYTF. The CDR3 nucleotides are TGTGCCAGCAGCCCCGGGACAGGTTGGAACTATGGCTACACCTTC.

This rearrangement joins TRBV9 to TRBJ1-6; D call uncertain. Trimming removed 4 bases at V and 7 bases at J, with 15 bases between. CDR3 length: 15 amino acids. The germline V gene has CDR1 SGDLS and CDR2 YYNGEE. CDR3 in DNA: TGTGCCAGCAGCCCCATAGAGGGCGGGAATTCACCCCTCCACTTT. It encodes CASSPIEGGNSPLHF.

The chain links TRBV12-5 to TRBJ2-2, with 8 bases lining up with TRBD1. The CDR3 loop spans 15 amino acids. Germline values: CDR1 LGHNT, CDR2 FRNRAP. Trimming took 2 bases from V and 5 from J; bases not matched to a gene: 4. For the CDR3, the DNA is TGTGCTAGTGGTTTGTCAGGGGGCAGAACCGGGGAGCTGTTTTTT. Translation gives CASGLSGGRTGELFF.

The chain carries TRBV11-3 and TRBJ2-7; D might be TRBD2 (6 bases). Germline V CDR1 and CDR2: SGHNT, YENEEA. This CDR3 spans 13 amino acids. Trimming cost V 5 bases and J 6 bases, with 14 bases left between them. Here the CDR3 DNA reads TGTGCCAGCAGCGGGCCGCGGGGCGGCGAGCAGTACTTC. It encodes CASSGPRGGEQYF.